The 29 T cell receptor beta chains presented below share a single source sample, sequenced in a study of T cells and copy number aberrations in small-cell lung cancer. Sequenced by immunoSEQ multiplex PCR; TCRdb stores in-frame clones only, minus some. The sample has roughly 130 clones, 75% to 95% seen once; the top ten hold roughly 8%. Sequencing was performed on tumor tissue. The receptors here all came from a woman between 50 and 59 years old with small cell lung cancer.

The chain links TRBV29-1 to TRBJ2-7; D gene ambiguous. Germline CDR1 and CDR2: SQVTM and ANQGSEA. V lost 6 bases, J lost 5 bases, and 8 bases lay in between. There are 10 residues in the CDR3. CDR3 in DNA: TGCAGCGTCACCCAACACGAGCAGTACTTC. Residues: CSVTQHEQYF.

V usage is TRBV10-3 and J usage is TRBJ1-2; 8 nucleotides agree with TRBD1. The germline CDR1 and CDR2 sequences are ENHRY and SYGVKD. Trimming removed 1 base from V and 4 bases from J; junction bases left unmatched: 8. The CDR3 is 16 residues long. CDR3 coding DNA: TGTGCCATCAGTGAGTTAGAGACAGGGGCGGTCTATGGCTACACCTTC. It yields the protein CAISELETGAVYGYTF.

The chain is built from TRBV6-5 and TRBJ2-7; D is unclear. Germline lookup yields CDR1 MNHEY and CDR2 SVGAGI. The CDR3 has 14 amino acids. The V end was cut by 0 bases, the J end by 4 bases, with 10 bases between. This CDR3 reads CASSYSRIPYEQYF. The DNA of the CDR3 is TGTGCCAGCAGTTACTCACGGATACCATACGAGCAGTACTTC.

The sample holds one count of this clone. The rearrangement uses TRBV4-3 and TRBJ2-4; D uncertain. Between the trimmed V and J ends, which lost 1 base and 5 bases, there was a span of 6 bases. This CDR3 has 13 residues. Germline loops: CDR1 LGHNA, CDR2 YSLEER. The CDR3 region has the DNA TGCGCCAGCAGCCAAGTTGGGGAAAACATTCAGTACTTC. Translation: CASSQVGENIQYF.

The chain employs TRBV11-2 and TRBJ1-2; D not certain. Germline V gives CDR1 SGHAT, CDR2 FQNNGV. The V and J ends lost 5 bases and 5 bases respectively, with 15 bases between them. The CDR3 runs 14 residues. CDR3 coding DNA: TGTGCCAGCAGCCCGCCGGGGAACCTTTATGGCTACACCTTC. Translated, it gives CASSPPGNLYGYTF.

The genes are TRBV14 and TRBJ2-7, with 13 nucleotides matching TRBD2. V shed 1 base, J shed 7 bases, and the junction held 7 bases outside the gene matches. Germline V gene data show CDR1 as SGHDN and CDR2 as FVKESK. CDR3 length: 16 residues. CDR3 sequence (DNA): TGTGCCAGCAGCCAAGCCAGACTAGCGGGGGGATTAGAGCAGTACTTC. Translated: CASSQARLAGGLEQYF.

The DNA for the CDR3 is TGTGCCAGCAGTTTGTTGGGTGAAGCTTTCTTT. Protein: CASSLLGEAFF. The chain is built from TRBV28 and TRBJ1-1; D gene ambiguous. Germline CDR1 reads MDHEN; CDR2 reads SYDVKM. The CDR3 runs to 11 residues. Trimming stripped 3 bases from V and 7 bases from J, with 6 bases between.

The V call is TRBV5-1, the J call TRBJ1-2, with D hard to call. This CDR3 has 14 residues. V gave up 5 bases and J gave up 4 bases, with 15 bases separating them. Germline V lookup: CDR1 SGHRS, CDR2 YFSETQ. The CDR3 region is CASSPIGGFYGYTF. The CDR3 bases are TGCGCCAGCAGTCCAATAGGCGGGTTCTATGGCTACACCTTC.

This sequence joins TRBV30 and TRBJ2-2, with TRBD1 as a possible D gene (6 bases). This CDR3 has 13 amino acids. Germline-derived CDR1 and CDR2 are GTSNPN and SVGIG (reference sequence). V was pared by 0 bases and J by 6 bases, with 8 bases between. The CDR3: CAWSVPGAGELFF. The CDR3 DNA reads as TGTGCCTGGAGTGTACCAGGGGCCGGGGAGCTGTTTTTT.

This clone appeared a single time. V is TRBV4-2 and J is TRBJ2-7; no clear D. There are 12 residues in the CDR3. CDR1 and CDR2 (germline): LGHNA, YNFKEQ. With 6 bases removed from V and 3 bases from J, the gap between germline ends came to 9 bases. CDR3 loop: CASSAVGYEQYF. The DNA of the CDR3 is TGTGCCAGCAGTGCGGTTGGCTACGAGCAGTACTTC.

The CDR3 DNA is TGTGCCAGCAGCTCTCGGTCCGGGCGAAGTGAAAAACTGTTTTTT. Translating gives CASSSRSGRSEKLFF. This rearrangement joins TRBV11-2 to TRBJ1-4; no definite D call. The ends were cut back, 4 bases at V and 7 bases at J, with 16 bases in the middle. This CDR3 spans 15 amino acids. Germline assignment: CDR1 SGHAT and CDR2 FQNNGV.

The chain uses TRBV4-2 and TRBJ1-1; the D gene is possibly TRBD1 (5 bases). This CDR3 comprises 13 residues. Trimming removed 3 bases from V and 1 base from J, with 6 bases in between. Germline V gene sequence: CDR1 LGHNA, CDR2 YNFKEQ. The CDR3 loop reads CASSHGGNTEAFF. The CDR3 nucleotides read TGTGCCAGCAGCCATGGGGGGAACACTGAAGCTTTCTTT.

CDR3 protein: CASSRQAEAFF. The CDR3 region has the DNA TGTGCCAGCAGTCGACAGGCAGAAGCTTTCTTT. The chain has TRBV28 and TRBJ1-1; D possibly corresponds to TRBD1 (6 bases). Trimming left V 5 bases short and J 8 bases short, with 9 bases between. Looked up from germline, CDR1 is MDHEN and CDR2 is SYDVKM. CDR3 length: 11 residues.

This chain uses TRBV4-1 with TRBJ1-5; TRBD1 matches 7 bases. The J segment lost 4 bases and the V segment lost 0 bases, leaving 9 bases of the junction unmatched. The germline V gene has CDR1 MGHRA and CDR2 YSYEKL. The CDR3 runs to 17 residues. The CDR3 DNA reads as TGCGCCAGCAGCCAAGATCCCCGGACAGGTAATAATCAGCCCCAGCATTTT. Translating gives CASSQDPRTGNNQPQHF.

The rearrangement links TRBV7-8 to TRBJ2-1, with TRBD2 matching over 8 bases. CDR3 length equals 15 residues. Germline loops: CDR1 SGHVS, CDR2 FQNEAQ. J was trimmed by 9 bases and V by 2 bases; bases with no gene match: 9. In nucleotides, the CDR3 is TGTGCCAGCAGCTTATCGGCAGCGGGAGACGGTGAGCAGTTCTTC. Its translation is CASSLSAAGDGEQFF.

V and J are TRBV28 and TRBJ2-7, with 10 bases aligning to TRBD2. This CDR3 spans 13 amino acids. CDR1 is MDHEN and CDR2 is SYDVKM in the germline V gene. Trimming removed 10 bases from V and 3 bases from J; junction bases left unmatched: 6. The CDR3 is CAIDSGRIYEQYF. The CDR3 region has the DNA TGTGCCATAGATAGCGGGAGGATCTACGAGCAGTACTTC.

The chain recombines TRBV30 with TRBJ2-7; D uncertain. CDR1 and CDR2 from the germline V gene are GTSNPN and SVGIG (reference sequence). This CDR3 spans 12 amino acids. CDR3 sequence: CAYSGLSYEQYF. The DNA for the CDR3 is TGTGCATATTCGGGCCTCTCCTACGAGCAGTACTTC.

CDR3 residues: CASKSGNSNTEAFF. CDR3 nucleotides: TGTGCCAGCAAGTCCGGGAATTCGAACACTGAAGCTTTCTTT. V and J are TRBV9 and TRBJ1-1, with unresolved D. The V gene lost 6 bases and the J gene lost 1 base, with 13 bases spanning the gap. In germline, CDR1 is SGDLS, CDR2 YYNGEE. CDR3 size: 14 residues.

The CDR3 loop is CSADRGRNTEAFF. Written as DNA, the CDR3 is TGCAGCGCTGACAGGGGGCGTAACACTGAAGCTTTCTTT. This chain links TRBV29-1 with TRBJ1-1, with 10 bases identical to TRBD1. CDR3 length: 13 residues. After removal of 7 bases from V and 2 bases from J, the junction contained 4 bases not matched to a gene. CDR1 SQVTM and CDR2 ANQGSEA come from the germline V gene. Filled out from reference TRBV29-1 and TRBJ1-1, the complete variable domain reads SAVISQKPSRDICQRGTSLTIQCQVDSQVTMMFWYRQQPGQSLTLIATANQGSEATYESGFVIDKFPISRPNLTFSTLTVSNMSPEDSSIYLCSADRGRNTEAFFGQGTRLTVV.

The chain joins TRBV29-1 to TRBJ1-2; D remains unclear. The CDR3 loop spans 12 amino acids. From germline, CDR1 is SQVTM and CDR2 ANQGSEA. Trimming took off 4 bases at V and 2 bases at J, with 8 bases between the two ends. CDR3 in DNA: TGCAGCGTTGTGGAGGGAAACTATGGCTACACCTTC. Protein product: CSVVEGNYGYTF.

The chain recombines TRBV5-4 with TRBJ1-1; no clear D. V lost 5 bases and J 0 bases, leaving 5 bases between the germline ends. CDR1 is SGHNT and CDR2 is YYREEE in the germline V gene (reference sequence). The CDR3 length is 12 residues. CDR3 amino acids: CASRGMNTEAFF. The CDR3 DNA reads as TGTGCCAGCAGGGGGATGAACACTGAAGCTTTCTTT.

Turning to this clone: The identical CDR3 is also encoded by other nucleotide sequences in the sample. The V gene is TRBV15, the J gene TRBJ2-7; 9 bases agree with TRBD1. Germline V gives CDR1 LNHNV, CDR2 YYDKDF (reference sequence). This CDR3 contains 13 residues. With 4 bases clipped from V and 4 bases from J, the junction kept 2 bases outside the gene matches. CDR3 loop: CATSTGTGYEQYF. CDR3 in DNA: TGTGCCACCAGCACCGGGACAGGGTACGAGCAGTACTTC.

The chain links TRBV11-2 to TRBJ1-1; no clear D. The CDR3 covers 13 residues. V lost 1 base and J lost 12, with 15 bases in between. CDR1 SGHAT and CDR2 FQNNGV come from the germline V gene. CDR3: CASSLGLGFGSFF. CDR3 nucleotide sequence: TGTGCCAGCAGCTTAGGACTTGGGTTCGGGTCTTTCTTT.

Only a few counts were recorded for this clone. The chain employs TRBV14 and TRBJ1-5; D gene unclear. Germline CDR1 and CDR2: SGHDN and FVKESK. Trimming pared 4 bases from V and 3 bases from J, leaving 7 bases between. This CDR3 is built from 13 residues. CDR3 DNA: TGTGCCAGCAGCCGAGACGACAATCAGCCCCAGCATTTT. It is translated as CASSRDDNQPQHF. The variable domain in full, with the rest retrieved from reference TRBV14 and TRBJ1-5, is EAGVTQFPSHSVIEKGQTVTLRCDPISGHDNLYWYRRVMGKEIKFLLHFVKESKQDESGMPNNRFLAERTGGTYSTLKVQPAELEDSGVYFCASSRDDNQPQHFGDGTRLSIL.

A single count supports this clone. V gene TRBV4-1 combines with J gene TRBJ2-7; 8 bases align to TRBD2. V gave up 0 bases and J gave up 4 bases; unmatched junction bases: 5. This CDR3 spans 15 amino acids. In germline, CDR1 is MGHRA, CDR2 YSYEKL. DNA for the CDR3: TGCGCCAGCAGCCAAGATCCGGCGGGAGGTTACGAGCAGTACTTC. This sequence encodes CASSQDPAGGYEQYF.

In its sample, this clone was seen once. The CDR3 nucleotides are TGTGCCTGGAGTGGTGGAGGGGGACGGTATGGCTACACCTTC. Its protein is CAWSGGGGRYGYTF. The chain combines TRBV30 with TRBJ1-2; possibly TRBD1 for D (6 bases). CDR3 size: 14 residues. V lost 1 base and J 5 bases, leaving 14 bases between the germline ends. Looked up from germline, CDR1 is GTSNPN and CDR2 is SVGIG (reference sequence).

The chain has TRBV29-1 and TRBJ1-1, with 9 bases lining up with TRBD1. With 7 bases clipped from V and 4 bases from J, the junction kept 10 bases outside the gene matches. Germline V gene data show CDR1 as SQVTM and CDR2 as ANQGSEA. The CDR3 length is 14 residues. The CDR3 sequence: CSAETGGGGTEAFF. The CDR3 DNA reads as TGCAGCGCCGAGACAGGGGGGGGAGGCACTGAAGCTTTCTTT.

This rearrangement joins TRBV4-3 to TRBJ2-1; D is ambiguous. V was pared by 2 bases and J by 0 bases, with 14 bases between. The CDR3 has 17 residues. The germline V gene has CDR1 LGHNA and CDR2 YSLEER. The CDR3 region is CASSQTDISSSYNEQFF. The CDR3 region has the DNA TGCGCCAGCAGCCAAACAGACATATCGAGCTCCTACAATGAGCAGTTCTTC.

The V call is TRBV30, the J call TRBJ1-5, with a possible D match to TRBD1 (6 bases). Trimming removed 1 base from V and 3 bases from J, with 10 bases in between. This CDR3 has 14 residues. Germline lookup yields CDR1 GTSNPN and CDR2 SVGIG (reference sequence). The CDR3 DNA reads as TGTGCCTGGAGTGAAGGACAGCCCAATCAGCCCCAGCATTTT. This codes for CAWSEGQPNQPQHF.